The 10 T cell receptor beta chains below come from one sample, sequenced in a study of blood T cell repertoires in COVID-19 (dated by TCRdb to about 2020). Receptor amplification or capture employed the immunoSEQ multiplex PCR assay. TCRdb's version of the immuneACCESS table is confined to in-frame rearrangements and falls short of the full clone set. An unresolved V gene accounts for under half of the shortfall where checked; the remainder is of unknown origin. Here the sample has around 200,000 clones; roughly 73% occur a single time. Of the sample, 2.5% to 3% falls within the top ten clones. Sample: peripheral blood. Receptors were obtained from an elderly woman with active or convalescent COVID-19.

In its sample, this clone was seen a few times. The genes are TRBV10-3 and TRBJ1-5; 9 bases align to TRBD1. The germline V gene has CDR1 ENHRY and CDR2 SYGVKD. The V gene end was trimmed by 4 bases and the J gene end by 2 bases; junction bases not matched to a gene: 6. This CDR3 comprises 16 residues. The CDR3 DNA sequence: TGTGCCATCAGTGGTACAGGGGGCAGGGGCAATCAGCCCCAGCATTTT. Amino acids: CAISGTGGRGNQPQHF.

The rearrangement uses TRBV4-1 and TRBJ1-1; 9 bases are a match to TRBD1. This CDR3 has 16 amino acids. From germline, CDR1 is MGHRA and CDR2 YSYEKL. Trimming took 3 bases from V and 1 from J; bases not matched to a gene: 6. For the CDR3, the DNA is TGCGCCAGCAGCCAGACAGGGGGTCGGGAGAACACTGAAGCTTTCTTT. It yields the protein CASSQTGGRENTEAFF.

The rearrangement links TRBV7-3 to TRBJ2-3, with a possible D match to TRBD2 (7 bases). CDR1 SGHTA and CDR2 FQGTGA come from the germline V gene. The CDR3 spans 15 residues. V dropped 2 bases and J dropped 3 bases, with 12 bases sitting between them. CDR3: CASSLWGGRTDTQYF. CDR3 DNA sequence: TGTGCCAGCAGCTTATGGGGGGGCCGGACAGATACGCAGTATTTT.

CDR3 nucleotide sequence: TGTGCCAGCAGCATACTAGCGGGGGGAGGTGATACGCAGTATTTT. It translates to CASSILAGGGDTQYF. The chain links TRBV9 to TRBJ2-3; 12 nucleotides align to TRBD2. Germline CDR1 and CDR2: SGDLS and YYNGEE. The CDR3 covers 15 residues. V shed 4 bases and J 6 bases; nucleotides not matched to a gene: 6.

This clone appeared once. The V gene is TRBV5-1, the J gene TRBJ2-7; 10 bases line up with TRBD1. Germline V gives CDR1 SGHRS, CDR2 YFSETQ. CDR3 size: 15 residues. Unmatched junction bases numbered 4, after V lost 1 base and J lost 3 bases. Here the CDR3 reads CASSLWTGGNYEQYF. Written as DNA, the CDR3 is TGCGCCAGCAGCTTGTGGACAGGGGGGAACTACGAGCAGTACTTC. Full variable domain (remainder filled in from reference TRBV5-1 and TRBJ2-7): KAGVTQTPRYLIKTRGQQVTLSCSPISGHRSVSWYQQTPGQGLQFLFEYFSETQRNKGNFPGRFSGRQFSNSRSEMNVSTLELGDSALYLCASSLWTGGNYEQYFGPGTRLTVT.

This clone was seen once. The rearrangement uses TRBV7-2 and TRBJ2-7; 11 bases line up with TRBD2. From germline, CDR1 is SGHTA and CDR2 FQGNSA. The V and J ends lost 1 base and 6 bases, in that order; junction bases with no gene match: 14. The length of the CDR3 is 18 residues. The CDR3 region is CASSLVGSGGAGWREQYF. CDR3 coding DNA: TGTGCCAGCAGCTTAGTTGGTAGCGGGGGGGCCGGCTGGCGCGAGCAGTACTTC.

V usage is TRBV6-5 and J usage is TRBJ1-6; D is perhaps TRBD1 (5 bases). Trimming removed 0 bases at V and 9 bases at J, with 12 bases between. The CDR3 consists of 15 residues. Germline CDR1 reads MNHEY; CDR2 reads SVGAGI. Written as DNA, the CDR3 is TGTGCCAGCAGTTACTCGTCGGGGGTGCCTTCACCCCTCCACTTT. It yields the protein CASSYSSGVPSPLHF.

V gene TRBV7-9 combines with J gene TRBJ1-1; TRBD1 matches at 7 bases. Trimming removed 6 bases from V and 4 bases from J; junction bases left unmatched: 14. The CDR3 extends over 16 amino acids. CDR1 and CDR2 from the germline V gene are SEHNR and FQNEAQ (reference sequence). The CDR3 region is CASSPGGTGTFTEAFF. CDR3 DNA: TGTGCCAGCAGTCCAGGGGGAACAGGGACCTTCACTGAAGCTTTCTTT.

This chain connects TRBV3-1 (or the pseudogene TRBV3-2) to TRBJ2-5; 7 positions agree with TRBD1. Germline lookup yields CDR1 LGHDT and CDR2 YNNKEL (reference sequence). V was pared by 6 bases and J by 4 bases, with 11 bases of the junction left unmatched. The CDR3 sequence is 15 residues long. DNA for the CDR3: TGTGCCAGCAGGCTTATTGACAGGGTCGGAGAGACCCAGTACTTC. Amino acids: CASRLIDRVGETQYF.

The chain combines TRBV11-3 with TRBJ2-1, with D perhaps matching TRBD1 (6 bases). The V gene lost 1 base and the J gene lost 9 bases, with 10 bases spanning the gap. CDR1 and CDR2 from the germline V gene are SGHNT and YENEEA. This CDR3 spans 13 amino acids. The CDR3 nucleotides are TGTGCCAGCAGCTTAGGGGGACACTCTGAGCAGTTCTTC. It translates to CASSLGGHSEQFF.